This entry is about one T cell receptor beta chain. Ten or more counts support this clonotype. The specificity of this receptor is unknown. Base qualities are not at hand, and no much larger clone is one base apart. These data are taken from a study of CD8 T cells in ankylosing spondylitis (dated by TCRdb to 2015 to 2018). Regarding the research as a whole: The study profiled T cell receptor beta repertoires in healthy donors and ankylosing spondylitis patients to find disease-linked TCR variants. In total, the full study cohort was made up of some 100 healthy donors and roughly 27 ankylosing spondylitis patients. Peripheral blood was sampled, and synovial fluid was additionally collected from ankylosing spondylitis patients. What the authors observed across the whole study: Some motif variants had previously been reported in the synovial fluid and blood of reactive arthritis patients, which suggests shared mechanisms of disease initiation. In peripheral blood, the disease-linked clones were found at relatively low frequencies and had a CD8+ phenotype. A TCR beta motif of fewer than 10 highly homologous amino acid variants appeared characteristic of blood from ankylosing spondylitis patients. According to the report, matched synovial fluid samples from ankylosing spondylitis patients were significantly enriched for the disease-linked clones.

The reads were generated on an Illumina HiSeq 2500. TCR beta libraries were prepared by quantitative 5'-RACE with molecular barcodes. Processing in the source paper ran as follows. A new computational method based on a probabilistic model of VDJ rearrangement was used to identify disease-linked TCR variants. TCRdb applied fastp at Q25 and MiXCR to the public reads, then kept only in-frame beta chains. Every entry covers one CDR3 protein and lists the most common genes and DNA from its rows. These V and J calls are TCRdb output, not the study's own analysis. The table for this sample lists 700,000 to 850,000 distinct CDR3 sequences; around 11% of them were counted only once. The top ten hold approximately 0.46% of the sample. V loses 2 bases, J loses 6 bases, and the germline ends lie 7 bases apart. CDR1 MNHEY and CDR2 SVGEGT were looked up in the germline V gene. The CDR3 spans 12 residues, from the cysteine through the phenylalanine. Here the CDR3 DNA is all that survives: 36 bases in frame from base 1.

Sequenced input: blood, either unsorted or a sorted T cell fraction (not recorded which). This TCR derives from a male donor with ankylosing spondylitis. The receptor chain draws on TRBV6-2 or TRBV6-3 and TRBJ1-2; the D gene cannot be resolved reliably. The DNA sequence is TGTGCCAGCAGTTACAGGGTGGATGGCTACACCTTC. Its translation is CASSYRVDGYTF.